This T cell receptor (beta chain) appears in the sequencing data of a study of blood T cell repertoires in COVID-19. Overall study: Sites across the United States, Italy and Spain contributed samples from acute and convalescent COVID-19. The cDNA or gDNA used as material had been derived from T cells, B-cell-depleted T cells, or PBMCs.

Authors' processing steps: The authors estimated nucleated cell counts from reference gene primer amplification. Method: immunoSEQ multiplex PCR; TCRdb's copy keeps in-frame clones and lacks some. V, J and clone size are those of that table, while D and trimming were read from the DNA. The table records some 150,000 clones, about nine tenths of them present only once. The CDR3 length is 14 residues. V trimming: 5 bases; J trimming: 8 bases; junction bases outside the gene matches: 10. The chain has TRBV5-3 and TRBJ1-3, with 7 nucleotides matching TRBD1. TRBV5-3 is marked as an open reading frame, function uncertain. The sample taken for sequencing was peripheral blood. The sequence came from a woman in her forties or fifties with acute or convalescent COVID-19. The CDR3 coding sequence is TGTGCCAGAAGACCTACAGGGGATCAAGACACCATATATTTT. It translates to CARRPTGDQDTIYF.